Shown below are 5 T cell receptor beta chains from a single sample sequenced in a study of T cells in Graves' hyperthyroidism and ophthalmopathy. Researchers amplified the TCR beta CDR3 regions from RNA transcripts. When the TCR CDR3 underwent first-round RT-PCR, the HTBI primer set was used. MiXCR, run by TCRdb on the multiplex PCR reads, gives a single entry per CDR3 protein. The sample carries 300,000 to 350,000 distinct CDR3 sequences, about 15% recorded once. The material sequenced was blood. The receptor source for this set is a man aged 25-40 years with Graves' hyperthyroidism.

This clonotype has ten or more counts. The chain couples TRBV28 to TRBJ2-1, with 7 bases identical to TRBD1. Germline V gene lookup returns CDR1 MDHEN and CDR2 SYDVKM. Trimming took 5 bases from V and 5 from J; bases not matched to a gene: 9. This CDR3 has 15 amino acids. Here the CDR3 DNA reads TGTGCCAGCAGTCTGAACAGGGGACGGAACAATGAGCAGTTCTTC. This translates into CASSLNRGRNNEQFF.

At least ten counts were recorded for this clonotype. CDR3 bases: TGTGCCAGCAGCTGGGAGCCCGACAGGGTGGGGCAGTACTTC. Translated, it gives CASSWEPDRVGQYF. V usage is TRBV11-2 and J usage is TRBJ2-7; TRBD1 aligns across 7 bases. J lost 9 bases, V lost 4 bases, and 12 bases had no gene match. Germline CDR1 reads SGHAT; CDR2 reads FQNNGV. This CDR3 comprises 14 residues.

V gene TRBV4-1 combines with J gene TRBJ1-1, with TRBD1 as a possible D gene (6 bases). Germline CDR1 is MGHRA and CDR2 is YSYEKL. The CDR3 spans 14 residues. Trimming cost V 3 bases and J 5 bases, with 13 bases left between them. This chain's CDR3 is CASSQGQGFTEAFF. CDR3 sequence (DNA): TGCGCCAGCAGCCAGGGGCAGGGGTTTACTGAAGCTTTCTTT.

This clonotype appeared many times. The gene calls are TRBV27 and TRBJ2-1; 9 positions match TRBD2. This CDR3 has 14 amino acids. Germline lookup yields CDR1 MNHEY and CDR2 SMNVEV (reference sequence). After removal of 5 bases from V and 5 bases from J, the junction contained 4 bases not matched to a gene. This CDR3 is CASSQAGGNNEQFF. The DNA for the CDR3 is TGTGCCAGCAGTCAGGCGGGAGGGAACAATGAGCAGTTCTTC.

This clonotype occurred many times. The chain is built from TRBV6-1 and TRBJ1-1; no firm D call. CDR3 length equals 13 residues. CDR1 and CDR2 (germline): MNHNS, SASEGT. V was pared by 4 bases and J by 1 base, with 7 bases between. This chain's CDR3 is CASSAPGNTEAFF. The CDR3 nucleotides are TGTGCCAGCAGTGCCCCGGGGAACACTGAAGCTTTCTTT.